This passage covers 27 T cell receptor beta chains from one sample sequenced in a study of T cell responses to AZD1222 COVID-19 vaccine. Using immunoSEQ multiplex PCR, the repertoire was profiled, and TCRdb retains in-frame clones only, with some absent. The sample shows 100,000 or so clones, around 87% of them seen only once. Sample: peripheral blood, taken on day 0 of AZD1222 vaccination. The origin of the receptors is an adult in good health.

This chain uses TRBV2 with TRBJ1-5, with a possible D match to TRBD1 (6 bases). Germline V gives CDR1 SNHLY, CDR2 FYNNEI. V was pared by 6 bases and J by 1 base, with 13 bases between. CDR3 length: 15 residues. DNA of the CDR3: TGTGCCAGCAGCGGGGGGGGCGGAAGCAATCAGCCCCAGCATTTT. It is translated as CASSGGGGSNQPQHF.

The chain has TRBV6-5 and TRBJ1-1; no firm D call. Germline CDR1 reads MNHEY; CDR2 reads SVGAGI. Trimming cost V 0 bases and J 0 bases, with 11 bases left between them. This CDR3 region has 16 residues. CDR3 in DNA: TGTGCCAGCAGTTACTCGAAAAGGCAAATGAACACTGAAGCTTTCTTT. Translating it yields CASSYSKRQMNTEAFF.

This sequence joins TRBV2 and TRBJ2-5; perhaps TRBD2 as D (6 bases). CDR1 is SNHLY and CDR2 is FYNNEI in the germline V gene. This CDR3 has 16 amino acids. The V end was cut by 8 bases, the J end by 2 bases, with 21 bases between. The CDR3 DNA is TGTGCCAGCCACCCAAAAGGGAAGCGGGTGCAAGAGACCCAGTACTTC. Its protein is CASHPKGKRVQETQYF.

CDR3 in DNA: TGTGCCAGCAGCCAAGACGGTAGCGACACCGGGGAGCTGTTTTTT. Amino acids: CASSQDGSDTGELFF. The chain has TRBV4-2 and TRBJ2-2, with D possibly being TRBD2 (5 bases). The CDR3 consists of 15 residues. The germline CDR1 and CDR2 sequences are LGHNA and YNFKEQ. V lost 0 bases and J lost 3, with 8 bases in between.

The gene calls are TRBV7-2 and TRBJ1-2, with TRBD1 matching over 8 bases. Germline V CDR1 and CDR2: SGHTA, FQGNSA. Unmatched junction bases numbered 8, after V lost 1 base and J lost 7 bases. This CDR3 is built from 15 residues. The CDR3 region has the DNA TGTGCCAGCAGCTTAGGGTTACAGGGGGGTATTGGCTACACCTTC. Residues: CASSLGLQGGIGYTF.

V gene TRBV5-4 combines with J gene TRBJ1-6, with D hard to call. The V and J ends lost 3 bases and 10 bases respectively, with 20 bases between them. Germline V CDR1 and CDR2: SGHNT, YYREEE (reference sequence). This CDR3 is built from 16 residues. CDR3 nucleotides: TGTGCCAGCAGCTCAGACCCGTCTGCAACGGGCTCACCCCTCCACTTT. It yields the protein CASSSDPSATGSPLHF.

The gene calls are TRBV5-4 and TRBJ2-3; D may be TRBD1 (5 bases). The length of the CDR3 is 15 residues. Germline CDR1 and CDR2: SGHNT and YYREEE (reference sequence). V lost 3 bases and J lost 4, with 15 bases in between. The CDR3 DNA follows: TGTGCCAGCAGCTGGGCAGGGAAAGTAGCAGATACGCAGTATTTT. Amino acids: CASSWAGKVADTQYF.

V is TRBV5-1 and J is TRBJ2-2; tentative D call: TRBD2 (5 bases). This CDR3 comprises 16 residues. V lost 4 bases, J lost 0 bases, and 13 bases lay in between. Per the germline V gene, CDR1 is SGHRS and CDR2 is YFSETQ. The CDR3 sequence: CASSGNSDPNTGELFF. CDR3 coding DNA: TGCGCCAGCAGCGGGAATAGCGACCCGAACACCGGGGAGCTGTTTTTT.

The V call is TRBV5-6, the J call TRBJ2-5; 8 nucleotides agree with TRBD2. The V segment lost 2 bases and the J segment 7 bases; nucleotides outside the gene matches: 13. Germline V CDR1 and CDR2: SGHDT, YYEEEE. The CDR3 runs 16 residues. DNA of the CDR3: TGTGCCAGCAGCTTAAGGCGGAGCGGGGGTTCGGTGACCCAGTACTTC. It is translated as CASSLRRSGGSVTQYF.

This chain links TRBV30 with TRBJ1-4; no reliable D call. CDR1 and CDR2 (germline): GTSNPN, SVGIG (reference sequence). V was shortened by 0 bases and J by 8 bases, with 13 bases between the two germline ends. The CDR3 runs to 14 residues. The CDR3 DNA is TGTGCCTGGAGTGTGTTTTCCCTAGGGGAAAAACTGTTTTTT. It specifies CAWSVFSLGEKLFF.

The chain combines TRBV19 with TRBJ1-5; TRBD1 matches at 9 bases. V was clipped by 10 bases and J by 0 bases; unmatched bases: 7. This CDR3 comprises 15 residues. Germline CDR1 LNHDA, CDR2 SQIVND (reference sequence). The CDR3 DNA reads TGTGCCACGAGGACAGGGGATAATAGCAATCAGCCCCAGCATTTT. Encoded protein: CATRTGDNSNQPQHF.

The chain couples TRBV7-3 to TRBJ2-7; D gene ambiguous. The CDR3 consists of 15 residues. Deletions cut 1 base from V and 1 base from J, with 11 bases between. Germline loops: CDR1 SGHTA, CDR2 FQGTGA. CDR3 residues: CASSLRSGQSYEQYF. The CDR3 DNA sequence: TGTGCCAGCAGCTTAAGGTCTGGGCAGTCCTACGAGCAGTACTTC.

The chain combines TRBV3-1 (or the pseudogene TRBV3-2) with TRBJ1-3, with D unclear. The germline V and J ends were trimmed by 1 base and 0 bases, with 10 bases remaining between them. Germline V gives CDR1 LGHDT, CDR2 YNNKEL (reference sequence). The CDR3 runs 16 residues. CDR3 amino acids: CASSQARFSSGNTIYF. The CDR3 region has the DNA TGTGCCAGCAGCCAAGCACGATTCTCCTCTGGAAACACCATATATTTT.

V is TRBV19 and J is TRBJ2-1, with D possibly being TRBD1 or TRBD2 (5 bases each). This CDR3 region has 15 residues. V lost 4 bases to trimming and J lost 2 bases, with 12 bases between them. CDR1 is LNHDA, CDR2 SQIVND, per germline (reference sequence). The DNA of the CDR3 is TGTGCCAGTAGTAACCGGGACCGCACCTACAATGAGCAGTTCTTC. Translated, it gives CASSNRDRTYNEQFF.

This clone appeared a single time. The rearrangement links TRBV5-1 to TRBJ2-1; D is uncertain. The length of the CDR3 is 16 residues. From germline, CDR1 is SGHRS and CDR2 YFSETQ. V lost 0 bases to trimming and J lost 2 bases, with 12 bases between them. The chain's CDR3 is CASSLDGGMTYNEQFF. CDR3 bases: TGCGCCAGCAGCTTGGATGGCGGAATGACCTACAATGAGCAGTTCTTC.

The rearrangement uses TRBV4-2 and TRBJ2-5, with 7 bases fitting TRBD1. V shed 5 bases and J 3 bases; nucleotides not matched to a gene: 6. The germline V gene has CDR1 LGHNA and CDR2 YNFKEQ. This CDR3 contains 14 residues. The CDR3: CASSKKTGKETQYF. The CDR3 nucleotides read TGTGCCAGCAGCAAAAAGACAGGGAAAGAGACCCAGTACTTC.

This chain uses TRBV29-1 with TRBJ2-5, with D perhaps matching TRBD1 (6 bases). This CDR3 contains 12 residues. From germline, CDR1 is SQVTM and CDR2 ANQGSEA. With 6 bases removed from V and 6 bases from J, the gap between germline ends came to 14 bases. DNA for the CDR3: TGCAGCGTCCGCCAGGGGCCGCAGACCCAGTACTTC. It yields the protein CSVRQGPQTQYF.

The chain has TRBV5-8 and TRBJ2-5; D not certain. V shed 0 bases and J shed 5 bases, with 11 bases lying between them. Germline values: CDR1 SGHTS, CDR2 YDEGEE. CDR3 length: 14 residues. CDR3 protein: CASSLVAALETQYF. The CDR3, as DNA: TGTGCCAGCAGCTTGGTGGCGGCATTGGAGACCCAGTACTTC.

This chain uses TRBV5-1 with TRBJ1-1, with TRBD1 as a possible D gene (5 bases). The CDR3 has 13 residues. V was pared by 0 bases and J by 6 bases, with 9 bases between. CDR1 and CDR2 (germline): SGHRS, YFSETQ. CDR3 sequence: CASSLVAGAEAFF. Written as DNA, the CDR3 is TGCGCCAGCAGCTTGGTAGCGGGGGCTGAAGCTTTCTTT.

The V and J genes are TRBV7-8 and TRBJ1-2, with D unclear. The germline V gene has CDR1 SGHVS and CDR2 FQNEAQ. The CDR3 spans 14 residues. V shed 3 bases and J shed 0 bases, with 8 bases lying between them. In DNA, the CDR3 is TGTGCCAGCAGCTTGAGCCCAGCTAACTATGGCTACACCTTC. Translated: CASSLSPANYGYTF. The full variable domain, its missing parts supplied by reference TRBV7-8 and TRBJ1-2, is GAGVSQSPRYKVAKRGQDVALRCDPISGHVSLFWYQQALGQGPEFLTYFQNEAQLDKSGLPSDRFFAERPEGSVSTLKIQRTQQEDSAVYLCASSLSPANYGYTFGSGTRLTVV.

In DNA form, the CDR3 reads TGTGCCAGCAGTGGAGGAAGGGGAGACGTGTCTCCCTACGAGCAGTACTTC. Its translation is CASSGGRGDVSPYEQYF. The chain links TRBV6-1 to TRBJ2-7; D tentatively fits TRBD1 or TRBD2 (5 bases each). V was trimmed by 4 bases and J by 2 bases, leaving 21 bases between them. The CDR3 is 17 residues long. CDR1 is MNHNS, CDR2 SASEGT, per germline.

The chain uses TRBV15 and TRBJ2-7; 10 positions agree with TRBD2. With V trimmed by 1 base and J by 2 bases, 8 bases remained unmatched. Germline V gene sequence: CDR1 LNHNV, CDR2 YYDKDF (reference sequence). The CDR3 runs 17 residues. The CDR3 DNA reads TGTGCCACCAGCAGAGGGGCTAGCGGGAGCCCAGCCTACGAGCAGTACTTC. Its translation is CATSRGASGSPAYEQYF.

This chain joins TRBV28 and TRBJ2-1; 8 bases are a match to TRBD1. V shed 4 bases and J 0 bases; nucleotides not matched to a gene: 8. The CDR3 totals 17 residues. CDR1 and CDR2 (germline): MDHEN, SYDVKM. The CDR3 DNA follows: TGTGCCAGCAGTTCGCGGACAGGGCTATACTCCTACAATGAGCAGTTCTTC. Translation gives CASSSRTGLYSYNEQFF.

The chain joins TRBV18 to TRBJ2-5; the D gene is possibly TRBD1 (5 bases). Per the germline V gene, CDR1 is KGHSH and CDR2 is LQKENI. The V gene lost 6 bases and the J gene lost 6 bases, with 14 bases spanning the gap. The CDR3 length is 13 residues. CDR3 region: CASSPGSQKTQYF. CDR3 nucleotides: TGTGCCAGCTCCCCAGGGTCGCAAAAGACCCAGTACTTC.

This clone was counted between two and nine times. The chain joins TRBV5-5 to TRBJ1-5; no firm D call. The germline V and J ends were trimmed by 0 bases and 7 bases, with 20 bases remaining between them. Germline V lookup: CDR1 SGHKS, CDR2 YYEKEE (reference sequence). CDR3 length: 17 residues. CDR3 DNA sequence: TGTGCCAGCAGCTTGGTGATCTGGTCCGGTTTGGGGCAGCCCCAGCATTTT. It encodes CASSLVIWSGLGQPQHF.

The V gene is TRBV18, the J gene TRBJ2-1; 7 bases align to TRBD1. This CDR3 is 18 amino acids long. Germline V gene lookup returns CDR1 KGHSH and CDR2 LQKENI. V trimming: 6 bases; J trimming: 4 bases; junction bases outside the gene matches: 18. The CDR3 nucleotides read TGTGCCAGCTCCCGGGACAGACCTGGAGAACCTACTTACAATGAGCAGTTCTTC. Translation gives CASSRDRPGEPTYNEQFF.

The rearrangement links TRBV15 to TRBJ2-5, with 10 bases lining up with TRBD1. Germline V gene data show CDR1 as LNHNV and CDR2 as YYDKDF (reference sequence). V was clipped by 4 bases and J by 4 bases; unmatched bases: 9. This CDR3 is 16 amino acids long. CDR3 DNA sequence: TGTGCCACCAGCAACCGGGACAGGGGCCTAGGAGAGACCCAGTACTTC. Translation gives CATSNRDRGLGETQYF.